The clone carrying this T cell receptor (beta chain) rates as medium-sized. The antigen remains undetermined. The source of the sample is a study of lung T cells in sarcoidosis with Löfgren's syndrome. The study's findings and limits: Versus controls, Löfgren's syndrome patients reportedly showed TRAV12-1 and TRBV2 as most expanded. Shared TRAV12-1 and TRBV2 CDR3 motifs were reported across several patients.

TCRdb reanalysed the reads using MiXCR and keeps one entry per CDR3 protein. The data hold over 2,500 distinct CDR3 sequences, with 25% to 30% observed a single time. From germline, CDR1 is DFQATT and CDR2 SNEGSKA (reference sequence). V gave up 6 bases and J gave up 5 bases; unmatched junction bases: 14. CDR3 length equals 16 residues. Sequenced: CD4+ T cells from bronchoalveolar lavage. The clonotype was recovered from a human donor with sarcoidosis (Löfgren's syndrome or another form), or a control subject (not recorded which). The J gene is TRBJ2-2, the V gene TRBV20-1; TRBD2 matches at 8 bases. DNA of the CDR3: TGCAGTGCAAAGAGAAGCGGGAGACGAGAGACCGGGGAGCTGTTTTTT. This codes for CSAKRSGRRETGELFF.